This entry lists 20 T cell receptor beta chains sequenced from one sample in a study of T-cell memory formation after mild COVID-19. In TCRdb, the 5' RACE reads were re-called with MiXCR into one record per CDR3 protein. The sample holds 270,000 or so distinct CDR3 sequences, roughly 17% seen once. The sample consisted of PBMCs or a T cell subset sorted from them (not recorded which). The receptors shown here come from a man aged 18 to 35 who had mild COVID-19 (a few samples of this study predate the infection). Cell type and time point are not known.

V and J are TRBV7-3 and TRBJ2-6; D remains ambiguous. This CDR3 has 15 residues. V dropped 6 bases and J dropped 0 bases, with 9 bases sitting between them. Germline V gives CDR1 SGHTA, CDR2 FQGTGA. The CDR3 coding sequence is TGTGCCAGCAGTTCCCCGGTCTCTGGGGCCAACGTCCTGACTTTC. It is translated as CASSSPVSGANVLTF.

The V call is TRBV20-1, the J call TRBJ1-1, with D hard to call. Germline CDR1 and CDR2: DFQATT and SNEGSKA (reference sequence). CDR3 length: 12 amino acids. Trimming shortened V by 4 bases and J by 1 base, and 7 bases separated the two germline ends. CDR3 protein: CSATTTNTEAFF. The CDR3 DNA reads TGCAGTGCTACTACGACGAACACTGAAGCTTTCTTT.

In this sample, this clonotype turned up many times. The chain is built from TRBV28 and TRBJ2-3; D is ambiguous. Trimming removed 2 bases from V and 6 bases from J, with 6 bases in between. Germline CDR1 reads MDHEN; CDR2 reads SYDVKM. This CDR3 is built from 12 residues. The CDR3 DNA reads as TGTGCCAGCAGTTTAACTCAGGATACGCAGTATTTT. This gives the protein CASSLTQDTQYF. Filled out from reference TRBV28 and TRBJ2-3, the complete variable domain reads DVKVTQSSRYLVKRTGEKVFLECVQDMDHENMFWYRQDPGLGLRLIYFSYDVKMKEKGDIPEGYSVSREKKERFSLILESASTNQTSMYLCASSLTQDTQYFGPGTRLTVL.

Only a few counts were recorded for this clonotype. This chain links TRBV7-8 with TRBJ2-7; D not certain. This CDR3 spans 13 amino acids. V gave up 2 bases and J gave up 4 bases, with 9 bases separating them. Germline values: CDR1 SGHVS, CDR2 FQNEAQ. The CDR3 protein is CASSLLAPYEQYV. The CDR3 DNA sequence: TGTGCCAGCAGCTTACTGGCCCCTTACGAGCAGTACGTC.

This sequence joins TRBV20-1 and TRBJ2-5; perhaps TRBD1 as D (6 bases). The CDR3 is 14 residues long. V was shortened by 3 bases and J by 1 base, with 12 bases between the two germline ends. Germline loops: CDR1 DFQATT, CDR2 SNEGSKA (reference sequence). The CDR3 sequence: CSASPTGIQETQYF. As DNA, the CDR3 is TGCAGTGCTAGCCCAACAGGGATCCAAGAGACCCAGTACTTC.

The V call is TRBV7-6, the J call TRBJ1-2; D may be TRBD1 (5 bases). The CDR3 runs 16 residues. With 5 bases removed from V and 1 base from J, the gap between germline ends came to 17 bases. Germline V gives CDR1 SGHVS, CDR2 FNYEAQ. In DNA, the CDR3 is TGTGCCAGCAGCGGGTCGGGGGGGACGGTTAACTATGGCTACACCTTC. Translated, it gives CASSGSGGTVNYGYTF.

This clonotype was recorded many times. The chain carries TRBV29-1 and TRBJ2-5, with 8 bases fitting TRBD2. Looked up from germline, CDR1 is SQVTM and CDR2 is ANQGSEA. This CDR3 has 12 amino acids. With 6 bases clipped from V and 3 bases from J, the junction kept 3 bases outside the gene matches. CDR3 loop: CSVRGEEETQYF. The CDR3 DNA reads TGCAGCGTGCGGGGGGAGGAAGAGACCCAGTACTTC.

This clonotype was seen more than once but under ten times. The chain recombines TRBV6-4 with TRBJ2-1; 9 positions agree with TRBD2. With V trimmed by 4 bases and J by 3 bases, 7 bases remained unmatched. The CDR3 is 16 residues long. CDR1 and CDR2 from the germline V gene are MRHNA and SNTAGT. The CDR3 loop reads CASSVSGGVFYNEQFF. CDR3 coding DNA: TGTGCCAGCAGTGTTAGCGGGGGAGTCTTCTACAATGAGCAGTTCTTC.

This clonotype was counted only a few times. This chain joins TRBV5-1 and TRBJ2-4, with D hard to call. This CDR3 contains 14 residues. Germline loops: CDR1 SGHRS, CDR2 YFSETQ. Trimming took 0 bases from V and 0 from J, leaving 4 bases between them. The CDR3 sequence is CASSLEKAKNIQYF. The CDR3 region has the DNA TGCGCCAGCAGCTTGGAGAAAGCCAAAAACATTCAGTACTTC.

V usage is TRBV6-2 or TRBV6-3 and J usage is TRBJ1-2, with 9 bases lining up with TRBD1. The CDR3 totals 12 residues. The germline CDR1 and CDR2 sequences are MNHEY and SVGEGT. The V segment lost 7 bases and the J segment 8 bases; nucleotides outside the gene matches: 5. The CDR3 coding sequence is TGTGCCAGCATGGGGGACAGGGACGGCTACACCTTC. This codes for CASMGDRDGYTF.

This clonotype was detected only a few times. The chain recombines TRBV7-6 with TRBJ2-1, with D possibly matching TRBD1 (7 bases). This CDR3 spans 14 amino acids. Per germline, CDR1 SGHVS and CDR2 FNYEAQ. Trimming cost V 1 base and J 8 bases, with 12 bases left between them. The DNA of the CDR3 is TGTGCCAGCAGCTTAGAGGAGGGACAGTATGAGCAGTTCTTC. Its protein product is CASSLEEGQYEQFF.

This clonotype has just a few counts. J is TRBJ1-2 and V is TRBV7-2, with 8 nucleotides matching TRBD1. CDR3 length: 17 amino acids. Germline values: CDR1 SGHTA, CDR2 FQGNSA. The ends lost 4 bases at V and 5 bases at J; junction bases unmatched: 15. The CDR3 bases are TGTGCCAGCAGCTCCAACCCCGGGACAGGAGTCTTTTATGGCTACACCTTC. Translating it yields CASSSNPGTGVFYGYTF.

This clonotype appeared a few times. The chain recombines TRBV4-2 with TRBJ2-1, with 7 bases aligning to TRBD1. In germline, CDR1 is LGHNA, CDR2 YNFKEQ. The length of the CDR3 is 16 residues. The ends lost 0 bases at V and 8 bases at J; junction bases unmatched: 10. CDR3 protein: CASSQDAAGGNDEQFF. CDR3 nucleotides: TGTGCCAGCAGCCAAGATGCCGCAGGGGGAAACGATGAGCAGTTCTTC.

This clonotype was counted ten times or more. The chain couples TRBV7-9 to TRBJ1-1; D is uncertain. With 5 bases removed from V and 1 base from J, the gap between germline ends came to 11 bases. Germline-derived CDR1 and CDR2 are SEHNR and FQNEAQ (reference sequence). This CDR3 region has 14 residues. The CDR3 DNA follows: TGTGCCAGCAGCGCCCCAACATCGAACACTGAAGCTTTCTTT. As protein: CASSAPTSNTEAFF. Full variable domain (outside the CDR3, taken from reference TRBV7-9 and TRBJ1-1): DTGVSQNPRHKITKRGQNVTFRCDPISEHNRLYWYRQTLGQGPEFLTYFQNEAQLEKSRLLSDRFSAERPKGSFSTLEIQRTEQGDSAMYLCASSAPTSNTEAFFGQGTRLTVV.

The rearrangement joins TRBV6-5 to TRBJ2-7; D possibly corresponds to TRBD2 (6 bases). Trimming cost V 0 bases and J 4 bases, with 10 bases left between them. This CDR3 has 14 amino acids. Germline V gene data show CDR1 as MNHEY and CDR2 as SVGAGI. The DNA for the CDR3 is TGTGCCAGCAGTTACTCAAAGCGGGTTTACGAGCAGTACTTC. This encodes CASSYSKRVYEQYF.

This clonotype was recorded a few times. The chain employs TRBV4-2 and TRBJ2-4; D is perhaps TRBD2 (6 bases). The CDR3 has 17 residues. Trimming removed 4 bases from V and 0 bases from J, with 16 bases in between. Germline V lookup: CDR1 LGHNA, CDR2 YNFKEQ. Here the CDR3 DNA reads TGTGCCAGCAGCCCTTTGACTAGTGGCCTAGCCAAAAACATTCAGTACTTC. This sequence encodes CASSPLTSGLAKNIQYF.

The CDR3 spells CASSWGGGFYEQYF. CDR3 in DNA: TGTGCCAGCAGTTGGGGCGGGGGTTTCTACGAGCAGTACTTC. The chain couples TRBV12-3 or TRBV12-4 to TRBJ2-7; TRBD2 matches at 7 bases. The length of the CDR3 is 14 residues. Trimming took 4 bases from V and 3 from J; bases not matched to a gene: 6.

This chain joins TRBV7-2 and TRBJ2-5; 14 nucleotides agree with TRBD2. Germline CDR1 SGHTA, CDR2 FQGNSA. The junction had 14 bases not matched to a gene; V was cut back by 5 bases and J by 6 bases. CDR3 size: 18 residues. As DNA, the CDR3 is TGTGCCAGCAGCCCGCCGACTAGCGGGGGGGACTACAAGAAGACCCAGTACTTC. This codes for CASSPPTSGGDYKKTQYF.

This chain connects TRBV7-9 to TRBJ1-1; D possibly corresponds to TRBD1 (5 bases). The CDR3 spans 13 residues. Germline-derived CDR1 and CDR2 are SEHNR and FQNEAQ (reference sequence). V was shortened by 3 bases and J by 11 bases, with 16 bases between the two germline ends. Here the CDR3 reads CASSFGTSESAFF. The DNA of the CDR3 is TGTGCCAGCAGCTTCGGGACGTCAGAGAGCGCTTTCTTT. Variable domain in full (rest from reference TRBV7-9 and TRBJ1-1): DTGVSQNPRHKITKRGQNVTFRCDPISEHNRLYWYRQTLGQGPEFLTYFQNEAQLEKSRLLSDRFSAERPKGSFSTLEIQRTEQGDSAMYLCASSFGTSESAFFGQGTRLTVV.

Only a few counts were recorded for this clonotype. This chain joins TRBV13 and TRBJ2-1; 7 bases agree with TRBD2. Unmatched junction bases numbered 3, after V lost 4 bases and J lost 0 bases. The CDR3 is 15 amino acids. CDR1 is PRHDT, CDR2 FYEKMQ, per germline (reference sequence). CDR3 sequence (DNA): TGTGCCAGCAGCTGGGGCGGGAGCTCCTACAATGAGCAGTTCTTC. It yields the protein CASSWGGSSYNEQFF.